Each of the 28 T cell receptor beta chains below was sequenced from the same sample in a study of CXCR3-negative and CXCR3-positive naive CD8 T cells. Their recognized antigens are unknown. The authors prepared UMI-labeled TRB cDNA libraries by 5' RACE. Reanalyzing the 5' RACE reads, TCRdb keeps one entry per CDR3 protein, without DNA. This sample's clone table lists about 84,000 distinct CDR3 sequences. Overall study findings and caveats: When CXCR3-positive naive cells were set against CXCR3-negative naive cells, the former had more hydrophobic TRB CDR3s.

The sample consisted of naive CXCR3+ CD8+ T cells from blood. Sample subset: CD45RO-CCR7+CD27+CD95- naive CD8+ T cells expressing CXCR3 (TNR3+). All receptors derive from a human donor in good health. Some clones in this sample may be carry-over from other donors' samples.

V is TRBV28 and J is TRBJ2-7; TCRdb's D call, TRBD2, is unchecked because there is no DNA. The germline V gene has CDR1 MDHEN and CDR2 SYDVKM. The CDR3 length is 12 residues. CDR3 sequence: CAGGTGLYEQYF.

The chain combines TRBV30 with TRBJ2-7; checking the TCRdb D call of TRBD1 is not possible without DNA. CDR3 length: 11 residues. Germline assignment: CDR1 GTSNPN and CDR2 SVGIG (reference sequence). The CDR3 loop reads CAWTGDYEQYF.

The rearrangement uses TRBV4-1 and TRBJ2-3; TCRdb selects TRBD2, and the lack of DNA leaves this call unchecked. The germline gives CDR1 MGHRA, CDR2 YSYEKL. The CDR3 extends over 15 amino acids. The CDR3 reads CASSPGSRGTDMQYF.

The CDR3 here is CASSFIGDSSYEQYF. V and J are TRBV5-4 and TRBJ2-7. Germline V gives CDR1 SGHNT, CDR2 YYREEE (reference sequence). The CDR3 has 15 residues.

V is TRBV6-5 and J is TRBJ2-7. CDR3 size: 15 residues. The germline gives CDR1 MNHEY, CDR2 SVGAGI. Here the CDR3 reads CASSYYGGAAYEQYF.

The rearrangement joins TRBV27 to TRBJ2-2. The CDR3 has 11 residues. Germline CDR1 MNHEY, CDR2 SMNVEV (reference sequence). CDR3 region: CASSDTGELFF.

V gene TRBV4-2 combines with J gene TRBJ2-1. Germline lookup yields CDR1 LGHNA and CDR2 YNFKEQ. The CDR3 has 11 amino acids. This CDR3 reads CASSQGNEQFF.

The rearrangement links TRBV7-6 to TRBJ2-1; as DNA is missing, the TRBD2 call by TCRdb cannot be tested. The germline V gene has CDR1 SGHVS and CDR2 FNYEAQ. This CDR3 contains 16 residues. The CDR3 sequence: CASSPLLAGEADEQFF.

The chain employs TRBV28 and TRBJ2-3; without DNA, the TCRdb call of TRBD1 cannot be checked. The CDR3 runs to 17 residues. CDR1 is MDHEN and CDR2 is SYDVKM in the germline V gene. The CDR3 region is CASRLLGAGGTTDTQYF.

CDR3 sequence: CASSSWTNQPQHF. The rearrangement joins TRBV7-2 to TRBJ1-5. CDR1 is SGHTA and CDR2 is FQGNSA in the germline V gene. The CDR3 is made up of 13 amino acids.

By frequency, this clonotype is medium-sized. V gene TRBV4-2 combines with J gene TRBJ2-2. The CDR3 is 14 amino acids. CDR1 and CDR2 from the germline V gene are LGHNA and YNFKEQ. CDR3 in amino acids: CASSQGFESGELFF.

This sequence joins TRBV29-1 and TRBJ1-1. The length of the CDR3 is 13 residues. CDR1 is SQVTM, CDR2 ANQGSEA, per germline. The CDR3 is CSVAAPENTEAFF.

The V gene is TRBV7-2, the J gene TRBJ2-5; TCRdb's D gene call, TRBD1, goes unchecked for lack of DNA. CDR3 length: 16 amino acids. Germline CDR1 is SGHTA and CDR2 is FQGNSA. The CDR3 region is CASNLGWGARQETQYF.

The chain employs TRBV29-1 and TRBJ1-1; TCRdb picks TRBD1, but there is no DNA to check that call. Per germline, CDR1 SQVTM and CDR2 ANQGSEA. The CDR3 totals 11 residues. CDR3 in amino acids: CSVVWGAEAFF.

The gene calls are TRBV5-1 and TRBJ1-2; TCRdb lists TRBD1, though no DNA is available to test this call. Germline V gene lookup returns CDR1 SGHRS and CDR2 YFSETQ. This CDR3 contains 14 residues. This CDR3 reads CASSLENGGDGYTF.

The chain is built from TRBV2 and TRBJ2-5. Germline V gene data show CDR1 as SNHLY and CDR2 as FYNNEI. The CDR3 covers 15 residues. This chain's CDR3 is CASSDAKGRGETQYF.

The chain links TRBV27 to TRBJ1-5; no DNA is available, so the TRBD1 call from TCRdb remains unchecked. From germline, CDR1 is MNHEY and CDR2 SMNVEV (reference sequence). This CDR3 spans 15 amino acids. CDR3 loop: CASSSGQGAYQPQHF.

The chain is built from TRBV11-2 and TRBJ2-1. Germline CDR1 reads SGHAT; CDR2 reads FQNNGV. The CDR3 consists of 15 residues. The CDR3 spells CASSSQSYGYNEQFF.

This sequence joins TRBV13 and TRBJ2-3; TCRdb's D call of TRBD1 is untestable without DNA. The CDR3 spans 13 residues. Germline loops: CDR1 PRHDT, CDR2 FYEKMQ (reference sequence). The CDR3 here is CASSQRQADTQYF. Together with reference TRBV13 and TRBJ2-3, the CDR3 gives the full variable domain: AAGVIQSPRHLIKEKRETATLKCYPIPRHDTVYWYQQGPGQDPQFLISFYEKMQSDKGSIPDRFSAQQFSDYHSELNMSSLELGDSALYFCASSQRQADTQYFGPGTRLTVL.

The chain combines TRBV6-5 with TRBJ1-1; TCRdb returns TRBD1, unconfirmable since there is no DNA. CDR1 and CDR2 from the germline V gene are MNHEY and SVGAGI. This CDR3 comprises 14 residues. CDR3 loop: CASSYFKGPTEAFF.

J is TRBJ2-1 and V is TRBV11-3; no DNA is available, so the TRBD2 call from TCRdb remains unchecked. Germline V gene lookup returns CDR1 SGHNT and CDR2 YENEEA. The CDR3 consists of 15 residues. CDR3 amino acids: CASSLASGTFDEQFF.

This chain uses TRBV6-6 with TRBJ1-6. The CDR3 sequence is 15 residues long. The germline V gene has CDR1 MNHNY and CDR2 SVGAGI (reference sequence). The CDR3 reads CASSYVGDFDSPLHF.

The rearrangement uses TRBV27 and TRBJ2-1; as DNA is missing, the TRBD1 call by TCRdb cannot be tested. The CDR3 is made up of 16 amino acids. Germline V lookup: CDR1 MNHEY, CDR2 SMNVEV (reference sequence). CDR3 loop: CASSLLGTGGLCEQFF.

The chain's CDR3 is CASSQMGDTEAFF. The chain carries TRBV4-1 and TRBJ1-1. The CDR3 has 13 residues. Germline CDR1 and CDR2: MGHRA and YSYEKL.

The gene calls are TRBV28 and TRBJ2-1; absent DNA, TCRdb's TRBD2 call cannot be checked. Germline V lookup: CDR1 MDHEN, CDR2 SYDVKM. The CDR3 is made up of 18 amino acids. The CDR3 region is CASSFPSSAGLGYNEQFF.

The chain couples TRBV4-1 to TRBJ1-1. This CDR3 region has 11 residues. Germline CDR1 reads MGHRA; CDR2 reads YSYEKL. CDR3 in amino acids: CASGKGIEAFF.

The V and J genes are TRBV7-6 and TRBJ2-3; as DNA is missing, the TRBD1 call by TCRdb cannot be tested. Germline CDR1 and CDR2: SGHVS and FNYEAQ. CDR3 length equals 13 residues. CDR3 sequence: CASSYGGTDTQYF.

The rearrangement joins TRBV7-8 to TRBJ1-5; the TCRdb call, TRBD1, lacks DNA for checking. The length of the CDR3 is 16 residues. Germline CDR1 is SGHVS and CDR2 is FQNEAQ. CDR3 in amino acids: CASSLDPQVVNQPQHF.